A single sample gave rise to the 10 T cell receptor beta chains below, sequenced in a study of T cells expressing NK-cell markers. Reanalyzing the 5' RACE reads, TCRdb keeps one entry per CDR3 protein, without DNA. The sample table sets out some 500,000 distinct CDR3 sequences. The sequencing input was blood T cells: a sorted CD56 or NKG2C T cell subset, CD4+ or CD8+ T cells, or bulk PBMC T cells (not recorded which). The receptors originated from a woman between 45 and 65 years old in good health.

The genes are TRBV4-1 and TRBJ2-4; TCRdb outputs TRBD1, but without DNA this stays unchecked. The CDR3 has 12 amino acids. The V gene's germline CDR1 is MGHRA and CDR2 YSYEKL. The CDR3 reads CASHDSRNIQYF.

The genes are TRBV28 and TRBJ2-7. Germline-derived CDR1 and CDR2 are MDHEN and SYDVKM. The CDR3 consists of 14 residues. CDR3 residues: CASSFERELNEQYF.

V gene TRBV20-1 combines with J gene TRBJ2-5. Germline-derived CDR1 and CDR2 are DFQATT and SNEGSKA (reference sequence). The CDR3 is 12 amino acids. The CDR3 loop reads CSATDPIETQYF.

The chain recombines TRBV5-1 with TRBJ1-4; there is no DNA to check the TCRdb D call of TRBD1. The length of the CDR3 is 17 residues. Germline V gives CDR1 SGHRS, CDR2 YFSETQ. The CDR3 is CASSPQVGGLEYEKLFF.

V and J are TRBV7-8 and TRBJ2-3; without DNA, the TCRdb call of TRBD2 cannot be checked. In germline, CDR1 is SGHVS, CDR2 FQNEAQ. The CDR3 covers 15 residues. This CDR3 is CASRSGRIGTDTQYF.

This sequence joins TRBV12-3 or TRBV12-4 and TRBJ2-5. This CDR3 comprises 12 residues. The CDR3 sequence: CASSDAWATQYF.

The chain has TRBV6-6 and TRBJ2-3. The CDR3 extends over 13 amino acids. Germline V CDR1 and CDR2: MNHNY, SVGAGI (reference sequence). The CDR3 here is CASSNGGTDTQYF.

The chain uses TRBV5-1 and TRBJ2-2; the D call from TCRdb, TRBD2, cannot be confirmed without DNA. The CDR3 is 14 amino acids. Germline CDR1 reads SGHRS; CDR2 reads YFSETQ. CDR3 sequence: CATNRRGETGELFF.

This CDR3 is CASGLVLPGGSTEAFF. This chain connects TRBV12-5 to TRBJ1-1. Germline-derived CDR1 and CDR2 are LGHNT and FRNRAP. This CDR3 is 16 amino acids long.

This chain links TRBV20-1 with TRBJ2-1; TCRdb names TRBD1, which stays unverified in the absence of DNA. The CDR3 covers 16 residues. Germline V lookup: CDR1 DFQATT, CDR2 SNEGSKA (reference sequence). The CDR3 here is CSARILAGGVYNEQFF.